This T cell receptor beta chain was found in a study of control samples from healthy donors and cancer patients. TCRdb's table, derived via immunoSEQ multiplex PCR, lists solely in-frame clones and lacks some. This table holds around 70,000 clones, roughly 93% found once. The sample holds a few counts of this clone. Germline V CDR1 and CDR2: SGHRS, YFSETQ. Deletions cut 0 bases from V and 5 bases from J, with 11 bases between. The CDR3 totals 15 residues. The chain recombines TRBV5-1 with TRBJ1-4; the D gene is possibly TRBD1 (5 bases). Sequencing was carried out using blood. This sequence originates from a woman aged 30 to 39 in good health. The CDR3 DNA follows: TGCGCCAGCAGCTTGGGGGGACGGGGAAATGAAAAACTGTTTTTT. Amino acid sequence: CASSLGGRGNEKLFF.